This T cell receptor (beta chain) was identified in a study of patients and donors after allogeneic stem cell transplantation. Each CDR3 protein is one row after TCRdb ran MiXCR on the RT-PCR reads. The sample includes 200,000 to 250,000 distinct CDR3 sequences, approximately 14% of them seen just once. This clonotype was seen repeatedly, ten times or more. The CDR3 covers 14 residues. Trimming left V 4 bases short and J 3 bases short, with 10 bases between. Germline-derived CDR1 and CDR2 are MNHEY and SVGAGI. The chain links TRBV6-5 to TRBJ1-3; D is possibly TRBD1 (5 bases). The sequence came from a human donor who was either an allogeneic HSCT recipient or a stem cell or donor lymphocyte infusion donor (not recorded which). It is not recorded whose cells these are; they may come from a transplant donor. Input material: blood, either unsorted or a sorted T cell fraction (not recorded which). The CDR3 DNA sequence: TGTGCCAGCAGTTCCCCCAGGGTTGGAAACACCATATATTTT. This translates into CASSSPRVGNTIYF.